This passage covers 6 T cell receptor beta chains from one sample sequenced in a study of low-dose radiotherapy and immunotherapy resistance in tumors. Time point described: before trial treatment. Both TCRalpha and TCRbeta chains were reverse transcribed with V-gene-specific primers. TCRs underwent approximately 20 PCR cycles of amplification with a constant-region primer and V-primer adapter. One entry per CDR3 protein results from TCRdb running MiXCR on the reads. The sample gives around 79,000 distinct CDR3 sequences, approximately 17% of which show up once; under 7.5% is in the top ten. This specimen was PBMCs, taken before treatment. The receptor source for this set is a male donor with prostate cancer.

This clonotype was counted at least ten times. The rearrangement uses TRBV19 and TRBJ2-7; D ambiguous. Trimming shortened V by 1 base and J by 1 base, and 5 bases separated the two germline ends. This CDR3 region has 13 residues. Looked up from germline, CDR1 is LNHDA and CDR2 is SQIVND (reference sequence). CDR3 region: CASSIASSYEQYF. The CDR3 DNA is TGTGCCAGTAGTATAGCCAGTTCCTACGAGCAGTACTTC.

This clonotype has more than one count but fewer than ten. V and J are TRBV5-1 and TRBJ1-2; 12 bases fit TRBD1. CDR1 is SGHRS and CDR2 is YFSETQ in the germline V gene. J gave up 7 bases and V 4 bases, and 8 bases lay outside the gene matches. The CDR3 is 15 residues long. CDR3 sequence: CASSAGQGADRGYTF. The CDR3 DNA sequence: TGCGCCAGCAGCGCGGGACAGGGGGCTGACCGTGGCTACACCTTC.

In the case of this clonotype: One base away lies a much larger clone, so this may be a sequencing read error. The chain joins TRBV7-9 to TRBJ2-1; D unresolved. The J call is uncertain, as TRBJ2-5 better fits the DNA end. The CDR3 loop spans 13 amino acids. Germline loops: CDR1 SEHNR, CDR2 FQNEAQ (reference sequence). Here the CDR3 DNA reads TGTGCCAGCAGCTTATGCAGCCAAGAGACCCAGTACTTC. This sequence encodes CASSLCSQETQYF.

This clonotype was counted a few times. This rearrangement joins TRBV6-2 or TRBV6-3 to TRBJ2-3; the D gene is possibly TRBD1 (6 bases). V gave up 7 bases and J gave up 2 bases, with 10 bases separating them. The CDR3 covers 13 residues. Germline V gene sequence: CDR1 MNHEY, CDR2 SVGEGT. In DNA form, the CDR3 reads TGTGCCAGCAACGGACAGATCACAGATACGCAGTATTTT. Its protein product is CASNGQITDTQYF.

The chain carries TRBV2 and TRBJ2-5; D may match TRBD1 or TRBD2 (5 bases each). The CDR3 extends over 14 amino acids. V dropped 6 bases and J dropped 2 bases, with 13 bases sitting between them. CDR1 SNHLY and CDR2 FYNNEI come from the germline V gene. The CDR3, as DNA: TGTGCCAGCAGCCCTGGGTGGGGGCAAGAGACCCAGTACTTC. It yields the protein CASSPGWGQETQYF.

This clonotype has a count of ten or more. This rearrangement joins TRBV5-5 to TRBJ2-1; perhaps D is TRBD1 or TRBD2 (6 bases each). Germline V gene lookup returns CDR1 SGHKS and CDR2 YYEKEE (reference sequence). The CDR3 sequence is 15 residues long. V lost 4 bases and J 6 bases, leaving 17 bases between the germline ends. The CDR3 nucleotides read TGTGCCAGCAGCGCGGTTCGGGGGCCTTTCAATGAGCAGTTCTTC. It codes for CASSAVRGPFNEQFF.